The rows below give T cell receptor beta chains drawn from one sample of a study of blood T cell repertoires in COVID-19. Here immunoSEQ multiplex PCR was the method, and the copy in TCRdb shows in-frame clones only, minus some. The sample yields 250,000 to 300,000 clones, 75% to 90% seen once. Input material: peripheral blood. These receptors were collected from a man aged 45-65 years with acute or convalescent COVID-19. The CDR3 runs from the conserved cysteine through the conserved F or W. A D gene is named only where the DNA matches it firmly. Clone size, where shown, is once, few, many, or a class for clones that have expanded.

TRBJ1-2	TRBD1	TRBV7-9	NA	CASTHSDRFNYGYTF	TGTGCCAGCACCCATTCGGACAGGTTTAACTATGGCTACACCTTC
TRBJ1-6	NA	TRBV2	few	CASRLEGLDSPLHF	TGTGCCAGCAGGTTGGAGGGGCTTGACTCACCCCTCCACTTT
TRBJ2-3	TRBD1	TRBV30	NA	CAWNPRGRGGTDTQYF	TGTGCCTGGAACCCCAGGGGGCGCGGGGGCACAGATACGCAGTATTTT
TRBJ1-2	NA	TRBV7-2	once	CASSLVGGRHYGYTF	TGTGCCAGCAGCTTAGTCGGGGGGCGCCACTATGGCTACACCTTC
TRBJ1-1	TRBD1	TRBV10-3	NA	CATKGELQGYTEAFF	TGTGCCACCAAGGGGGAGTTACAGGGGTACACTGAAGCTTTCTTT
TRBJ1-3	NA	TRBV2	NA	CASLTRQYRISGNTIYF	TGTGCCAGCCTCACCAGACAGTACCGGATCTCTGGAAACACCATATATTTT
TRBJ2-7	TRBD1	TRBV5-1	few	CASSLDGDRLYEQYF	TGCGCCAGCAGCTTAGACGGGGACAGACTCTACGAGCAGTACTTC
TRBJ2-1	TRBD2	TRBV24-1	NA	CATSESGVVYEQFF	TGTGCCACCAGTGAGAGCGGGGTGGTCTATGAGCAGTTCTTC
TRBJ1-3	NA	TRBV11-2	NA	CASSWGTSGNTIYF	TGTGCCAGCAGCTGGGGGACATCTGGAAACACCATATATTTT
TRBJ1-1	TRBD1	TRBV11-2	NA	CASSLVGTGSSGPITEAFF	TGTGCCAGCAGCTTAGTTGGGACAGGGTCTTCGGGGCCCATAACTGAAGCTTTCTTT
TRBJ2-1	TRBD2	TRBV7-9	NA	CASSSSGLVQNVQFF	TGTGCCAGCAGCTCCTCGGGACTAGTACAAAATGTACAGTTCTTC
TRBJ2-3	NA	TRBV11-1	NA	CASSAGGGGTQYF	TGTGCCAGCAGCGCTGGGGGAGGGGGGACGCAGTATTTT
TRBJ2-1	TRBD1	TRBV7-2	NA	CASSLRPGQEYNEQFF	TGTGCCAGCAGCTTACGCCCGGGACAGGAGTACAATGAGCAGTTCTTC
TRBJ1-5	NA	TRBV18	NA	CASSSLDRNNQPQHF	TGTGCCAGCTCCAGCTTGGACAGAAACAATCAGCCCCAGCATTTT
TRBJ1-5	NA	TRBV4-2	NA	CASSQGAGRSNQPQHF	TGTGCCAGCAGCCAAGGAGCAGGGCGGAGCAATCAGCCCCAGCATTTT
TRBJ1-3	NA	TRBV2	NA	CASQWASGNTIYF	TGTGCCAGCCAGTGGGCCTCTGGAAACACCATATATTTT
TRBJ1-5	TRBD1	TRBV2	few	CASSRQGTNQPQHF	TGTGCCAGCAGTCGACAGGGGACCAATCAGCCCCAGCATTTT
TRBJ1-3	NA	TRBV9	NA	CASSVDPLQAFSGNTIYF	TGTGCCAGCAGCGTAGACCCCCTACAGGCCTTCTCTGGAAACACCATATATTTT
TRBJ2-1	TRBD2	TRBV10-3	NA	CAISGTSGGAREQFF	TGTGCCATCAGCGGGACTAGCGGGGGGGCCAGGGAGCAGTTCTTC
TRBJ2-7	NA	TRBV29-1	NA	CSVEDRGQGYEQYF	TGCAGCGTTGAAGATCGGGGCCAGGGGTACGAGCAGTACTTC
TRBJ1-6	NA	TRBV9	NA	CASSVATGGPNSPLHF	TGTGCCAGCAGCGTAGCTACGGGGGGTCCCAATTCACCCCTCCACTTT
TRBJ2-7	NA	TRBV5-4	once	CASSPEGLVGEQYF	TGTGCCAGCAGCCCGGAGGGACTCGTGGGCGAGCAGTACTTC
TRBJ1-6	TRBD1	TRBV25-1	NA	CASTSGTGQFIRSPLHF	TGTGCCAGCACCTCCGGGACAGGGCAGTTTATTCGTTCACCCCTCCACTTT
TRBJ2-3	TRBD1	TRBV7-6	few	CASSTDDRGRDTQYF	TGTGCCAGCAGCACTGACGACAGGGGGCGAGATACGCAGTATTTT
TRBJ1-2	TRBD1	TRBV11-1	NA	CASSPQTGDYGYTF	TGTGCCAGCAGCCCCCAGACAGGGGACTATGGCTACACCTTC
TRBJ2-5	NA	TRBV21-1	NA	CASSKGHRVGVRTQYF	TGTGCCAGCAGCAAAGGCCACAGGGTAGGGGTGAGGACCCAGTACTTC
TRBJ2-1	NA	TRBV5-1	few	CASSLAVGGSDEQFF	TGCGCCAGCAGCTTGGCAGTCGGAGGTTCGGATGAGCAGTTCTTC
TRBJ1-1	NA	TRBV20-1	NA	CSASRDSLNTEAFF	TGCAGTGCTAGTCGTGACAGCCTGAACACTGAAGCTTTCTTT
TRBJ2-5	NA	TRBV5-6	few	CASSLNEGLQETQYF	TGTGCCAGCAGCTTGAATGAAGGACTCCAAGAGACCCAGTACTTC
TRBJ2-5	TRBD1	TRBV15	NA	CATSRRTGYQETQYF	TGTGCCACCAGCAGAAGGACAGGGTACCAAGAGACCCAGTACTTC
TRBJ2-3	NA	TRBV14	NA	CATRQSLTDTQYF	TGTGCCACCCGACAGAGCCTCACAGATACGCAGTATTTT
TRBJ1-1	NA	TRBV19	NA	CASSREVRLMNTEAFF	TGTGCCAGTAGTAGGGAGGTCAGGTTGATGAACACTGAAGCTTTCTTT
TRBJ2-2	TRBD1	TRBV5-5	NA	CASKDRVLNTGELFF	TGTGCCAGCAAGGACAGGGTACTGAACACCGGGGAGCTGTTTTTT
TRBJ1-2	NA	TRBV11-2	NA	CASSLGHNYGYTF	TGTGCCAGCAGCTTAGGACATAACTATGGCTACACCTTC
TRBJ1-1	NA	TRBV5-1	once	CASSLEAGVNTEAFF	TGCGCCAGCAGCTTGGAGGCGGGTGTGAACACTGAAGCTTTCTTT
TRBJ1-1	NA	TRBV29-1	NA	CSPARGLLAEAFF	TGCAGCCCCGCCCGTGGGCTTTTAGCTGAAGCTTTCTTT
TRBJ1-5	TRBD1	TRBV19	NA	CASSTLSRDRGHQPQHF	TGTGCCAGTAGTACTCTGTCCCGGGACAGGGGGCATCAGCCCCAGCATTTT
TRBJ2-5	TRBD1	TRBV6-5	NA	CASSRGTGLETQYF	TGTGCCAGCAGTCGGGGGACAGGGTTGGAGACCCAGTACTTC
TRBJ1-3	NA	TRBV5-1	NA	CASRQATHSGNTIYF	TGCGCCAGCAGACAGGCAACCCACTCTGGAAACACCATATATTTT
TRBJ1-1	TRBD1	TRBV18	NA	CASFKTGGTEAFF	TGTGCCAGCTTCAAAACAGGGGGCACTGAAGCTTTCTTT
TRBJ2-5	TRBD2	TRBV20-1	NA	CSARVLAGGPLETQYF	TGCAGTGCTCGTGTCCTAGCGGGGGGGCCACTAGAGACCCAGTACTTC
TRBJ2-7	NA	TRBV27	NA	CASSWETGHEQYF	TGTGCCAGCAGCTGGGAGACCGGGCACGAGCAGTACTTC
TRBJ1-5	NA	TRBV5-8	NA	CASSLGQAHQPQHF	TGTGCCAGCAGCTTGGGACAGGCACATCAGCCCCAGCATTTT
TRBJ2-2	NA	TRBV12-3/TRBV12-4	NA	CASSPGNTGELFF	TGTGCCAGCAGTCCGGGGAACACCGGGGAGCTGTTTTTT
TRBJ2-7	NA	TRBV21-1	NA	CASSEGNPSYEQYF	TGTGCCAGCTCAGAGGGTAACCCTTCCTACGAGCAGTACTTC
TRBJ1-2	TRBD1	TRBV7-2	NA	CAKFDRDRSNYGYTF	TGTGCCAAATTCGACCGGGACAGGAGTAACTATGGCTACACCTTC
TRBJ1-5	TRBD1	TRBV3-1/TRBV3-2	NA	CASSHRGQGQPQHF	TGTGCCAGCAGCCACAGGGGGCAGGGTCAGCCCCAGCATTTT
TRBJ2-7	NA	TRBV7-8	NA	CASSFSSPADYEQYF	TGTGCCAGCAGCTTCTCTAGCCCGGCCGACTACGAGCAGTACTTC
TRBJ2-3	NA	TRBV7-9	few	CASSTPRSGTDTQYF	TGTGCCAGCAGCACCCCCCGGTCGGGCACAGATACGCAGTATTTT
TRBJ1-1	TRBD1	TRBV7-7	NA	CASSPGQGGKAFF	TGTGCTAGCAGTCCAGGACAGGGTGGGAAAGCTTTCTTT
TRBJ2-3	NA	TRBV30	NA	CAWGQAHSTDTQYF	TGTGCCTGGGGGCAGGCCCATAGCACAGATACGCAGTATTTT
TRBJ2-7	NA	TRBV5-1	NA	CASSLQGVVSYEQYF	TGCGCCAGCAGCTTACAGGGTGTCGTATCCTACGAGCAGTACTTC
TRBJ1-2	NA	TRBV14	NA	CASSQDLTGPRGYTF	TGTGCCAGCAGCCAAGATCTGACAGGCCCCAGGGGCTACACCTTC
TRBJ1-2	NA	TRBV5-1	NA	CASSQGVGVGHGYTF	TGCGCCAGCAGCCAAGGAGTAGGGGTCGGACATGGCTACACCTTC
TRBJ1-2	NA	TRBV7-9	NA	CASSALGGFNYGYTF	TGTGCCAGCAGCGCCCTGGGGGGGTTCAACTATGGCTACACCTTC
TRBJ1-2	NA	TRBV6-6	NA	CASTGDYGYTF	TGTGCCAGCACAGGGGACTATGGCTACACCTTC
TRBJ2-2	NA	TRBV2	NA	CASGDRGTGELFF	TGTGCCAGCGGAGACAGAGGTACCGGGGAGCTGTTTTTT
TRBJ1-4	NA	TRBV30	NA	CAWSVRANEKLFF	TGTGCCTGGAGTGTCCGGGCTAATGAAAAACTGTTTTTT
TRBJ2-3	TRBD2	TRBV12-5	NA	CASGRLWTSGFSTDTQYF	TGTGCTAGTGGTAGGCTGTGGACTAGCGGTTTTAGCACAGATACGCAGTATTTT